This TCR beta chain was sequenced for a study of T-cell memory formation after mild COVID-19. Looking at the study overall: Largely, TCR clusters stayed within a single donor. Study-wide findings and caveats: The study found balanced CD4/CD8 in clones contracting day 15 to 85 and a CD4+ lean in later expanders. Contracting CD4+ clones lay largely in CM and EM, with CD8+ ones residing in EMRA.

The CDR3 is 16 amino acids. Trimming cost V 4 bases and J 2 bases; bases outside gene matches: 11. Per germline, CDR1 SGHRS and CDR2 YFSETQ. Libraries for TCRalpha and TCRbeta carried sample barcodes and unique molecular identifiers via 5'RACE. TCRdb reprocessed the 5' RACE reads with MiXCR, giving one entry per CDR3 protein. This sample has some 410,000 distinct CDR3 sequences, with roughly a quarter found just once. This clonotype was seen more than once but under ten times. Its specificity is unknown. V is TRBV5-1 and J is TRBJ2-7; 8 bases map to TRBD2. The TCR comes from an adult woman who had mild COVID-19 (a few samples of this study predate the infection). Cell type and time point are not known. Material: PBMCs or a T cell subset sorted from them (not recorded which). CDR3 nucleotide sequence: TGCGCCAGCAGCCAGGACGCGGGGGGAAACACCTACGAGCAGTACTTC. Its translation is CASSQDAGGNTYEQYF.